The sample holds many counts of the clone carrying this T cell receptor beta chain. The antigen is undetermined. The data were taken from a study of T-cell reconstitution after alpha-beta-depleted transplantation in children. Unique molecular identifiers were incorporated during preparation of the TCRbeta library. MiXCR was run by TCRdb on the PCR reads, yielding one entry per CDR3 protein. The data contain about 200,000 distinct CDR3 sequences, approximately 7% of them singletons. Findings of the study overall: Some patients' high day-60 TCRbeta diversity was attributed to recipient cells surviving conditioning. Several hundred graft clones that had expanded were reportedly the source of alpha-beta T cells about two months after transplant.

Looked up from germline, CDR1 is DFQATT and CDR2 is SNEGSKA (reference sequence). Trimming pared 3 bases from V and 1 base from J, leaving 13 bases between. CDR3 length equals 14 residues. The source of this sequence is a boy between 2 and 10 years old with acute lymphoblastic leukemia, due to receive a stem cell transplant. The starting material was PBMCs, obtained before TCRalphabeta/CD19-depleted stem cell transplant. This chain uses TRBV20-1 with TRBJ2-7; D remains unclear. In nucleotides, the CDR3 is TGCAGTGCTAGTACAGCCTATGGTTCCTACGAGCAGTACTTC. Its protein is CSASTAYGSYEQYF.